Below, 29 T cell receptor beta chains from the same sample are listed, as sequenced in a study of T cell responses to AZD1222 COVID-19 vaccine. The repertoire was sequenced with immunoSEQ multiplex PCR; TCRdb's copy has only in-frame clones and lacks some. The repertoire holds about 120,000 clones, with 90% to 95% as singletons. This specimen consisted of peripheral blood, obtained on day 0 of AZD1222 vaccination. The receptor set was obtained from an adult in good health.

V is TRBV7-9 and J is TRBJ1-1; no clear D gene. Germline V gene data show CDR1 as SEHNR and CDR2 as FQNEAQ (reference sequence). V was clipped by 7 bases and J by 4 bases, with 13 bases between them. CDR3 length: 13 amino acids. The CDR3 DNA is TGTGCCAGCACTCGAGAAGTCGGCACTGAAGCTTTCTTT. This codes for CASTREVGTEAFF.

The chain combines TRBV29-1 with TRBJ2-1; D perhaps matches TRBD2 (7 bases). The germline gives CDR1 SQVTM, CDR2 ANQGSEA. The CDR3 spans 14 residues. Trimming removed 6 bases at V and 4 bases at J, with 16 bases between. CDR3 bases: TGCAGCGTAGGCGGCGGGGGCATATACAATGAGCAGTTCTTC. Protein sequence: CSVGGGGIYNEQFF.

The rearrangement joins TRBV5-1 to TRBJ2-3, with 13 bases matching TRBD2. Germline CDR1 and CDR2: SGHRS and YFSETQ. V was clipped by 3 bases and J by 5 bases; unmatched bases: 12. The CDR3 is 18 residues long. CDR3 protein: CASSSLTTSGRAQDTQYF. For the CDR3, the DNA is TGCGCCAGCAGCTCCCTAACCACTAGCGGGAGGGCCCAAGATACGCAGTATTTT.

The rearrangement uses TRBV6-5 and TRBJ1-1; 8 positions agree with TRBD1. The CDR3 is made up of 14 amino acids. Germline-derived CDR1 and CDR2 are MNHEY and SVGAGI. V dropped 6 bases and J dropped 0; count of bases not matched to a gene: 3. CDR3 DNA: TGTGCCAGCAGCCAGGGACAGGTGAACACTGAAGCTTTCTTT. Translating it yields CASSQGQVNTEAFF.

The V and J genes are TRBV10-2 and TRBJ2-1; 9 bases line up with TRBD2. V was pared by 4 bases and J by 6 bases, with 4 bases of the junction left unmatched. CDR3 length equals 14 residues. CDR1 WSHSY and CDR2 SAAADI come from the germline V gene. The CDR3 is CASSVAGVSNEQFF. The CDR3 coding sequence is TGCGCCAGCAGTGTAGCGGGAGTTTCCAATGAGCAGTTCTTC.

CDR3: CSVVSFSQETQYF. DNA for the CDR3: TGCAGCGTTGTGTCATTCAGCCAAGAGACCCAGTACTTC. The gene calls are TRBV29-1 and TRBJ2-5; D not resolved. Germline V gives CDR1 SQVTM, CDR2 ANQGSEA. Trimming removed 4 bases from V and 1 base from J, with 10 bases in between. There are 13 residues in the CDR3.

V and J are TRBV19 and TRBJ2-1; D perhaps matches TRBD1 (5 bases). Germline V gene lookup returns CDR1 LNHDA and CDR2 SQIVND (reference sequence). The CDR3 length is 14 residues. V was clipped by 4 bases and J by 4 bases, with 11 bases between them. CDR3 nucleotides: TGTGCCAGTAGTAGTGGGGCGGCATACAATGAGCAGTTCTTC. Translated, it gives CASSSGAAYNEQFF. Variable domain in full (rest from reference TRBV19 and TRBJ2-1): DGGITQSPKYLFRKEGQNVTLSCEQNLNHDAMYWYRQDPGQGLRLIYYSQIVNDFQKGDIAEGYSVSREKKESFPLTVTSAQKNPTAFYLCASSSGAAYNEQFFGPGTRLTVL.

This clone appeared once. The chain recombines TRBV18 with TRBJ1-1; D is ambiguous. The V gene's germline CDR1 is KGHSH and CDR2 LQKENI. CDR3 size: 13 residues. The ends were cut back, 5 bases at V and 2 bases at J, with 9 bases in the middle. The CDR3 nucleotides read TGTGCCAGCTCAACCGGCCGTAACACTGAAGCTTTCTTT. Amino acid sequence: CASSTGRNTEAFF.

The chain links TRBV12-1 to TRBJ1-1. TRBV12-1 is tagged as a pseudogene. The CDR3 totals 15 residues. The CDR3 bases are TGTGCCAGCAGCTTTGGTTTGTGCCAGAACACTGAAGCTTTCTTT. This translates into CASSFGLCQNTEAFF.

CDR3 in amino acids: CASSTGLAAGELFF. CDR3 bases: TGTGCCAGTAGCACCGGACTAGCGGCCGGGGAGCTGTTTTTT. The rearrangement links TRBV19 to TRBJ2-2; 10 nucleotides align to TRBD2. The CDR3 totals 14 residues. V trimming: 6 bases; J trimming: 6 bases; junction bases outside the gene matches: 4. CDR1 is LNHDA and CDR2 is SQIVND in the germline V gene (reference sequence).

The chain employs TRBV5-1 and TRBJ2-7, with TRBD2 matching over 8 bases. The V segment lost 0 bases and the J segment 7 bases; nucleotides outside the gene matches: 6. There are 14 residues in the CDR3. CDR1 is SGHRS and CDR2 is YFSETQ in the germline V gene. The CDR3, as DNA: TGCGCCAGCAGCTTGGGGACTAGCACTTATGAGCAGTACTTC. Its translation is CASSLGTSTYEQYF.

The chain couples TRBV19 to TRBJ2-3; tentatively, D is TRBD1 (5 bases). The length of the CDR3 is 15 residues. Germline V CDR1 and CDR2: LNHDA, SQIVND (reference sequence). The V end lost 7 bases, the J end lost 1 base, and 15 bases lay between the germline ends. In DNA, the CDR3 is TGTGCCAGTACCGGCCTCAGGGAAGGCACAGATACGCAGTATTTT. Translated: CASTGLREGTDTQYF.

The chain recombines TRBV3-1 (or the pseudogene TRBV3-2) with TRBJ2-3; 10 bases align to TRBD2. In germline, CDR1 is LGHDT, CDR2 YNNKEL (reference sequence). V lost 6 bases, J lost 2 bases, and 5 bases stayed unmatched. CDR3 length: 15 amino acids. CDR3 DNA sequence: TGTGCCAGCAGACTAGCGGGGACCCCCACAGATACGCAGTATTTT. It is translated as CASRLAGTPTDTQYF.

The V call is TRBV30, the J call TRBJ1-5, with D unresolved. The CDR3 is made up of 13 amino acids. The germline gives CDR1 GTSNPN, CDR2 SVGIG (reference sequence). V lost 5 bases and J 1 base, leaving 9 bases between the germline ends. CDR3 loop: CAWSGTSNQPQHF. The CDR3 DNA sequence: TGTGCCTGGTCAGGAACAAGCAATCAGCCCCAGCATTTT.

V gene TRBV3-1 (or the pseudogene TRBV3-2) combines with J gene TRBJ2-3; 9 nucleotides match TRBD2. Germline V gene data show CDR1 as LGHDT and CDR2 as YNNKEL (reference sequence). V was clipped by 1 base and J by 6 bases; unmatched bases: 5. The CDR3 has 15 amino acids. CDR3 nucleotides: TGTGCCAGCAGCCAAGTATCAAGCGGGGGGGATACGCAGTATTTT. Amino acids: CASSQVSSGGDTQYF.

V gene TRBV7-9 combines with J gene TRBJ2-1; no reliable D call. V lost 5 bases to trimming and J lost 0 bases, with 14 bases between them. This CDR3 has 16 amino acids. The germline gives CDR1 SEHNR, CDR2 FQNEAQ (reference sequence). CDR3 loop: CASSRLPLGSYNEQFF. CDR3 nucleotide sequence: TGTGCCAGCAGCCGACTCCCGCTTGGCTCCTACAATGAGCAGTTCTTC. The whole variable domain, remainder taken from reference TRBV7-9 and TRBJ2-1, is DTGVSQNPRHKITKRGQNVTFRCDPISEHNRLYWYRQTLGQGPEFLTYFQNEAQLEKSRLLSDRFSAERPKGSFSTLEIQRTEQGDSAMYLCASSRLPLGSYNEQFFGPGTRLTVL.

The chain joins TRBV2 to TRBJ1-2; 8 bases line up with TRBD1. V shed 6 bases and J 7 bases; nucleotides not matched to a gene: 13. The CDR3 has 15 amino acids. Germline CDR1 and CDR2: SNHLY and FYNNEI. CDR3 coding DNA: TGTGCCAGCAGCAAAACTCCAGGGGGCGCAATTGGCTACACCTTC. Translation gives CASSKTPGGAIGYTF.

This clone showed up just a few times. The chain combines TRBV7-9 with TRBJ2-7, with a tentative D call TRBD1 (5 bases). The germline V and J ends were trimmed by 5 bases and 2 bases, with 10 bases remaining between them. Looked up from germline, CDR1 is SEHNR and CDR2 is FQNEAQ (reference sequence). CDR3 size: 13 residues. CDR3 sequence (DNA): TGTGCCAGCAGCCCCGGACAAACCTACGAGCAGTACTTC. Translation: CASSPGQTYEQYF.

V and J are TRBV5-5 and TRBJ2-1; 14 bases map to TRBD2. The CDR3 is 17 amino acids. Germline CDR1 and CDR2: SGHKS and YYEKEE (reference sequence). The V segment lost 9 bases and the J segment 0 bases; nucleotides outside the gene matches: 8. The CDR3 is CATSGLAGVVSYNEQFF. The CDR3, as DNA: TGTGCCACCTCGGGACTAGCGGGAGTGGTCTCCTACAATGAGCAGTTCTTC.

The chain is built from TRBV6-5 and TRBJ2-7; TRBD1 matches 8 bases. Losses at the gene ends were 6 bases for V and 2 bases for J; bases not matched to a gene: 6. The length of the CDR3 is 14 residues. Germline V gives CDR1 MNHEY, CDR2 SVGAGI. CDR3 protein: CASRGQVETYEQYF. In nucleotides, the CDR3 is TGTGCCAGCAGGGGACAGGTCGAGACCTACGAGCAGTACTTC.

The J gene is TRBJ1-2, the V gene TRBV10-3; 8 bases are shared with TRBD1. The CDR3 runs 13 residues. Looked up from germline, CDR1 is ENHRY and CDR2 is SYGVKD. Unmatched junction bases numbered 6, after V lost 4 bases and J lost 8 bases. The CDR3 bases are TGTGCCATCAGTGGGACAGGGCAACGAGGCTACACCTTC. Protein product: CAISGTGQRGYTF.

The chain employs TRBV27 and TRBJ1-1; tentatively, D is TRBD1 (6 bases). The CDR3 sequence is 16 residues long. The V gene lost 10 bases and the J gene lost 10 bases, with 31 bases spanning the gap. From germline, CDR1 is MNHEY and CDR2 SMNVEV (reference sequence). DNA for the CDR3: TGTGCCACCCAAACGTTCACAGGGTCACGAGGGATTGGAGCTTTCTTT. It encodes CATQTFTGSRGIGAFF.

J is TRBJ2-7 and V is TRBV20-1, with D hard to call. Germline loops: CDR1 DFQATT, CDR2 SNEGSKA (reference sequence). The CDR3 sequence is 11 residues long. Trimming took off 3 bases at V and 1 base at J, with 4 bases between the two ends. DNA of the CDR3: TGCAGTGCTAGTAGGTCCTACGAGCAGTACTTC. This sequence encodes CSASRSYEQYF.

The chain uses TRBV7-2 and TRBJ1-6; 7 positions match TRBD1. CDR1 and CDR2 (germline): SGHTA, FQGNSA. V shed 5 bases and J 6 bases; nucleotides not matched to a gene: 10. The CDR3 has 16 amino acids. The CDR3 loop reads CASSLDRTGTNSPLHF. The DNA for the CDR3 is TGTGCCAGCAGCCTAGATAGGACAGGCACTAATTCACCCCTCCACTTT.

The rearrangement uses TRBV28 and TRBJ1-2; weak D call: TRBD1 (6 bases). Germline assignment: CDR1 MDHEN and CDR2 SYDVKM. The CDR3 has 12 residues. V lost 2 bases and J lost 10, with 11 bases in between. The CDR3 DNA reads as TGTGCCAGCAGTTTAGGACAGATTGACTACACCTTC. The encoded protein is CASSLGQIDYTF.

This clone came up a few times. The chain recombines TRBV12-5 with TRBJ2-7, with D perhaps matching TRBD1 (5 bases). Trimming removed 6 bases at V and 0 bases at J, with 9 bases between. The V gene's germline CDR1 is LGHNT and CDR2 FRNRAP. The length of the CDR3 is 13 residues. The CDR3 reads CASGVDSSYEQYF. The CDR3 coding sequence is TGTGCTAGTGGCGTCGACAGCTCCTACGAGCAGTACTTC. Based on the CDR3 plus reference TRBV12-5 and TRBJ2-7, the full variable domain is DARVTQTPRHKVTEMGQEVTMRCQPILGHNTVFWYRQTMMQGLELLAYFRNRAPLDDSGMPKDRFSAEMPDATLATLKIQPSEPRDSAVYFCASGVDSSYEQYFGPGTRLTVT.

The rearrangement uses TRBV7-8 and TRBJ2-7; D possibly corresponds to TRBD1 (5 bases). The CDR3 loop spans 20 amino acids. Trimming removed 5 bases at V and 0 bases at J, with 29 bases between. The V gene's germline CDR1 is SGHVS and CDR2 FQNEAQ. In DNA form, the CDR3 reads TGTGCCAGCAGCCCCGAACCTCGCTTTCGCGTCTTAGGGGACTCCTACGAGCAGTACTTC. Its translation: CASSPEPRFRVLGDSYEQYF. The variable domain in full, with the rest retrieved from reference TRBV7-8 and TRBJ2-7, is GAGVSQSPRYKVAKRGQDVALRCDPISGHVSLFWYQQALGQGPEFLTYFQNEAQLDKSGLPSDRFFAERPEGSVSTLKIQRTQQEDSAVYLCASSPEPRFRVLGDSYEQYFGPGTRLTVT.

The V and J genes are TRBV5-1 and TRBJ2-1, with TRBD1 matching over 8 bases. CDR3 size: 18 residues. The germline gives CDR1 SGHRS, CDR2 YFSETQ. Losses at the gene ends were 6 bases for V and 3 bases for J; bases not matched to a gene: 17. Written as DNA, the CDR3 is TGCGCCAGCACCTGGGGACAGGAGGCCCTGAGAGGCTACAATGAGCAGTTCTTC. This translates into CASTWGQEALRGYNEQFF. Full variable domain (rest looked up from reference TRBV5-1 and TRBJ2-1): KAGVTQTPRYLIKTRGQQVTLSCSPISGHRSVSWYQQTPGQGLQFLFEYFSETQRNKGNFPGRFSGRQFSNSRSEMNVSTLELGDSALYLCASTWGQEALRGYNEQFFGPGTRLTVL.

This rearrangement joins TRBV19 to TRBJ1-1; D is uncertain. Trimming shortened V by 0 bases and J by 0 bases, and 11 bases separated the two germline ends. Germline values: CDR1 LNHDA, CDR2 SQIVND (reference sequence). CDR3 length: 16 amino acids. CDR3 bases: TGTGCCAGTAGTATAGATTCCGAGGGAATGAACACTGAAGCTTTCTTT. Translation gives CASSIDSEGMNTEAFF.